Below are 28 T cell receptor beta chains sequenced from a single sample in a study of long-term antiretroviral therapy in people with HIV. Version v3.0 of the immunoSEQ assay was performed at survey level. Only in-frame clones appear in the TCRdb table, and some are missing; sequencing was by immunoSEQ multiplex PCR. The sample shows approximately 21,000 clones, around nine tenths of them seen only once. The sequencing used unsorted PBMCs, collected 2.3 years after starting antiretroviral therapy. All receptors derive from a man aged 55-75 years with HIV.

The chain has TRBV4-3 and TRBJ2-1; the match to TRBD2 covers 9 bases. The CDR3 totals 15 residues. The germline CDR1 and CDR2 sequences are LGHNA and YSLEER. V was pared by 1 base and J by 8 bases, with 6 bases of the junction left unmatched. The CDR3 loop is CASSQGRGGRDEQFF. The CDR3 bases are TGCGCCAGCAGCCAAGGGCGGGGGGGCCGAGATGAGCAGTTCTTC.

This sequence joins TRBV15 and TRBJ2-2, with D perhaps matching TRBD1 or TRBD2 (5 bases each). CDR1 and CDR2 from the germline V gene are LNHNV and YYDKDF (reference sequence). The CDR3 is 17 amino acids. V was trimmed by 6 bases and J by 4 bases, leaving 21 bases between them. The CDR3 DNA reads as TGTGCCACCAGAGCCCTCACCGGGACGGCTCCCACCGGGGAGCTGTTTTTT. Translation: CATRALTGTAPTGELFF.

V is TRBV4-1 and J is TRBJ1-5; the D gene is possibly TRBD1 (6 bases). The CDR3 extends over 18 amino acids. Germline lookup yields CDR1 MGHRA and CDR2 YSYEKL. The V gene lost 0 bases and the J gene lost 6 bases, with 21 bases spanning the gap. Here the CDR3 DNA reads TGCGCCAGCAGCCAAGAGGTCACCCGGGGAGGGGGGTTTCAGCCCCAGCATTTT. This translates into CASSQEVTRGGGFQPQHF.

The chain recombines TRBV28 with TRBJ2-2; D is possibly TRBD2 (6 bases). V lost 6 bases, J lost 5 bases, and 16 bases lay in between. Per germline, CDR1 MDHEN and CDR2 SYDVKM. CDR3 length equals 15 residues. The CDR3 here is CASRSEGRRTGELFF. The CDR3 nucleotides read TGTGCCAGCAGGTCCGAAGGGAGGCGTACCGGGGAGCTGTTTTTT.

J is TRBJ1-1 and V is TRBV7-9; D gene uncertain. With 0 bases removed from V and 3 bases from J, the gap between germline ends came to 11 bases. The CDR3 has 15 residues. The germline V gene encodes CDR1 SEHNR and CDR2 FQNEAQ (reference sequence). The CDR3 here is CASSLAWRLHTEAFF. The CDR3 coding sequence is TGTGCCAGCAGCTTAGCGTGGAGGTTACACACTGAAGCTTTCTTT.

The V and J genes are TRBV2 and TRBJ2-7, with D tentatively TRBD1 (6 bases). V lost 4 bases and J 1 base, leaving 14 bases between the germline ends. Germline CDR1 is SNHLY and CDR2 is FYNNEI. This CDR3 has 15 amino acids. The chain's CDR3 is CASSGWTAASYEQYF. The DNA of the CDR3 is TGTGCCAGCAGTGGGTGGACAGCCGCTTCCTACGAGCAGTACTTC. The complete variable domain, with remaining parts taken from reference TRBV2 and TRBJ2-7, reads EPEVTQTPSHQVTQMGQEVILRCVPISNHLYFYWYRQILGQKVEFLVSFYNNEISEKSEIFDDQFSVERPDGSNFTLKIRSTKLEDSAMYFCASSGWTAASYEQYFGPGTRLTVT.

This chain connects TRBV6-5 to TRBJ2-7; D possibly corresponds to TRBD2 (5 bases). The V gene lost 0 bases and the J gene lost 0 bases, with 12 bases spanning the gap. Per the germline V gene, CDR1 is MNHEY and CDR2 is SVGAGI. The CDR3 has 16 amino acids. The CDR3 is CASSYSRPGSSYEQYF. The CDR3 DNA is TGTGCCAGCAGTTACTCGAGGCCGGGGAGCTCCTACGAGCAGTACTTC.

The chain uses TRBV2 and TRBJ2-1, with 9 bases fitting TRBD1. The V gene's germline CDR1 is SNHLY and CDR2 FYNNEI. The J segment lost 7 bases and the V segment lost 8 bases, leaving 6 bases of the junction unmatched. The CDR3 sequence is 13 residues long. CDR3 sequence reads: CASRWDRVNEQFF. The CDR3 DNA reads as TGTGCCAGCCGATGGGACAGGGTGAATGAGCAGTTCTTC.

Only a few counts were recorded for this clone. DNA for the CDR3: TGTGCCTGGAGTTCAGACTCCTACGAGCAGTACTTC. This encodes CAWSSDSYEQYF. The chain couples TRBV30 to TRBJ2-7, with no clear D. Germline CDR1 reads GTSNPN; CDR2 reads SVGIG (reference sequence). V was pared by 2 bases and J by 0 bases, with 5 bases between. The CDR3 runs to 12 residues.

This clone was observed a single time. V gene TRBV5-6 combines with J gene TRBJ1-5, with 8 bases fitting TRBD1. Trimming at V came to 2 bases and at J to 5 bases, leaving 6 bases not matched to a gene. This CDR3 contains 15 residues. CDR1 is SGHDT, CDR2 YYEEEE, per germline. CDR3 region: CASSFGMTGDQPQHF. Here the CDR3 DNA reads TGTGCCAGCAGCTTTGGGATGACAGGGGATCAGCCCCAGCATTTT.

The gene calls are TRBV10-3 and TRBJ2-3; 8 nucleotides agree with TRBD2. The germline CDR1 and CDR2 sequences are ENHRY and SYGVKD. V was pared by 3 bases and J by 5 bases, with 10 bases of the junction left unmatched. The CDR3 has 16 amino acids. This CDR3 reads CAISEGREGRRDTQYF. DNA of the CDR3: TGTGCCATCAGTGAAGGACGGGAGGGCCGAAGAGATACGCAGTATTTT.

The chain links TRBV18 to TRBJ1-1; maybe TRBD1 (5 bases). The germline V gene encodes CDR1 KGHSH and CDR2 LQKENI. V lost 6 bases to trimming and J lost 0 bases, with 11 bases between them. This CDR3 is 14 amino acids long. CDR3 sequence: CASSTDTLNTEAFF. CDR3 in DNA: TGTGCCAGCTCGACGGACACCTTGAACACTGAAGCTTTCTTT. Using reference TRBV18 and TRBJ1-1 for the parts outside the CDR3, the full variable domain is NAGVMQNPRHLVRRRGQEARLRCSPMKGHSHVYWYRQLPEEGLKFMVYLQKENIIDESGMPKERFSAEFPKEGPSILRIQQVVRGDSAAYFCASSTDTLNTEAFFGQGTRLTVV.

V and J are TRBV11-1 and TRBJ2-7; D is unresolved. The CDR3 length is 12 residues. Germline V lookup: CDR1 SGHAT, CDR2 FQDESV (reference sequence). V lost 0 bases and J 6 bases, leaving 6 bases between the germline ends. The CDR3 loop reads CASSLAVGEQYF. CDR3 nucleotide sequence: TGTGCCAGCAGCTTAGCAGTAGGCGAGCAGTACTTC.

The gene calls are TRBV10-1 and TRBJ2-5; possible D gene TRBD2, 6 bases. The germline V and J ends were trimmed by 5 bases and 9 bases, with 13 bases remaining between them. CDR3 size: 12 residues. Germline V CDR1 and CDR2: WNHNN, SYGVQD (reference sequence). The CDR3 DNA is TGCGCCAGCAGTCCCGGGACTTTCCCCCAGTACTTC. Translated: CASSPGTFPQYF.

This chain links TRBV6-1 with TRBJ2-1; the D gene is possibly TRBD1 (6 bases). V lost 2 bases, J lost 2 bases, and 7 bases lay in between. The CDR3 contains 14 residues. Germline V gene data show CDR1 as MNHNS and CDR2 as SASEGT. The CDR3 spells CASSEWDTYNEQFF. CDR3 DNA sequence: TGTGCCAGCAGTGAATGGGACACCTACAATGAGCAGTTCTTC.

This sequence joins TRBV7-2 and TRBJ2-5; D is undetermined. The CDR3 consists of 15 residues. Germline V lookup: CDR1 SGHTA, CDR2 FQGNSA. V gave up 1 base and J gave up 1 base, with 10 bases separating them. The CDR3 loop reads CASSLGVRFQETQYF. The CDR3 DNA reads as TGTGCCAGCAGCTTAGGGGTCCGGTTCCAAGAGACCCAGTACTTC. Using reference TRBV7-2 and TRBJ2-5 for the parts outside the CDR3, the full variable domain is GAGVSQSPSNKVTEKGKDVELRCDPISGHTALYWYRQSLGQGLEFLIYFQGNSAPDKSGLPSDRFSAERTGGSVSTLTIQRTQQEDSAVYLCASSLGVRFQETQYFGPGTRLLVL.

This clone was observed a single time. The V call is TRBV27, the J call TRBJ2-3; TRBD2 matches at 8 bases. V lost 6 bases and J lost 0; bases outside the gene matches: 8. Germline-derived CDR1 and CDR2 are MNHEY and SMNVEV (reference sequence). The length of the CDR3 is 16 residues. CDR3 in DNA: TGTGCCAGCAGCTGGCTCCGGGAGGGTAGCACAGATACGCAGTATTTT. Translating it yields CASSWLREGSTDTQYF.

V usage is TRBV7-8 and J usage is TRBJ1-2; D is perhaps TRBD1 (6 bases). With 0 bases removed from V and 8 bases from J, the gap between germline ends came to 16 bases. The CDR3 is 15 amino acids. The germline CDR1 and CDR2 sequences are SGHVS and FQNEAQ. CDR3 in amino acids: CASSLAEGVPRGYTF. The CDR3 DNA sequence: TGTGCCAGCAGCTTAGCGGAGGGGGTTCCGCGAGGCTACACCTTC.

The CDR3 DNA is TGTGCCAGCAGCACGGGGGGGGGACAGGGGCGAACTGAAGCTTTCTTT. The encoded protein is CASSTGGGQGRTEAFF. This rearrangement joins TRBV5-4 to TRBJ1-1, with 10 bases lining up with TRBD1. CDR1 and CDR2 (germline): SGHNT, YYREEE (reference sequence). This CDR3 has 16 amino acids. J gave up 5 bases and V 4 bases, and 11 bases lay outside the gene matches.

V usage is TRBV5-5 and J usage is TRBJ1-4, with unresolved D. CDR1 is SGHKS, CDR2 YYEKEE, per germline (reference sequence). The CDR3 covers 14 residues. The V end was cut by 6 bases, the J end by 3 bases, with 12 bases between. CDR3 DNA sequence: TGTGCCAGCACCTGGATGGGAGCTAATGAAAAACTGTTTTTT. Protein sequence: CASTWMGANEKLFF. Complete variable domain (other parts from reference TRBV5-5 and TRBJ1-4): DAGVTQSPTHLIKTRGQQVTLRCSPISGHKSVSWYQQVLGQGPQFIFQYYEKEERGRGNFPDRFSARQFPNYSSELNVNALLLGDSALYLCASTWMGANEKLFFGSGTQLSVL.

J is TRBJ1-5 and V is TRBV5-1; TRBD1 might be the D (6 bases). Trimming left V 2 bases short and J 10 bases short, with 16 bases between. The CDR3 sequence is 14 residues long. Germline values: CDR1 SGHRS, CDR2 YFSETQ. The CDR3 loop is CASSLGETGLPQHF. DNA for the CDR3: TGCGCCAGCAGCTTAGGGGAGACAGGTCTTCCCCAGCATTTT. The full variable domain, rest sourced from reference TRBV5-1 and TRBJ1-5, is KAGVTQTPRYLIKTRGQQVTLSCSPISGHRSVSWYQQTPGQGLQFLFEYFSETQRNKGNFPGRFSGRQFSNSRSEMNVSTLELGDSALYLCASSLGETGLPQHFGDGTRLSIL.

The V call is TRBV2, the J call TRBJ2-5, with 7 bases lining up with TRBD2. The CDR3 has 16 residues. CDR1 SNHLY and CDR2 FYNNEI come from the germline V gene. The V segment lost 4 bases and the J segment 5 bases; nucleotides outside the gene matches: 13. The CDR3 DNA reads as TGTGCCAGCAGTGGACCGGGACTAACCAAGGCGGAGACCCAGTACTTC. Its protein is CASSGPGLTKAETQYF.

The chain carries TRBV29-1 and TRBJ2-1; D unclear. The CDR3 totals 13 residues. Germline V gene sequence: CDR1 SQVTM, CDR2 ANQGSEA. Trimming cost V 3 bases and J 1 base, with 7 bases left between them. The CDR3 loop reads CSVDRVSYNEQFF. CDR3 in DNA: TGCAGCGTTGATAGAGTGTCCTACAATGAGCAGTTCTTC.

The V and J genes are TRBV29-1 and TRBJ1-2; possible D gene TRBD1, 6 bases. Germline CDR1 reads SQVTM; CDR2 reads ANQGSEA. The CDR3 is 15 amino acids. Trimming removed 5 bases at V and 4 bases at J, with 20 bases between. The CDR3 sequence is CSVSTLTGLIYGYTF. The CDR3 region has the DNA TGCAGCGTTTCCACTTTGACAGGTTTAATCTATGGCTACACCTTC.

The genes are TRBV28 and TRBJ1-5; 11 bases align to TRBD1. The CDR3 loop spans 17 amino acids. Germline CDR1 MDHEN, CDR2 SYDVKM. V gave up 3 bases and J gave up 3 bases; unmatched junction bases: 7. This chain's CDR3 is CASSLFGTGGHNQPQHF. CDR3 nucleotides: TGTGCCAGCAGTTTGTTCGGGACAGGGGGTCACAATCAGCCCCAGCATTTT.

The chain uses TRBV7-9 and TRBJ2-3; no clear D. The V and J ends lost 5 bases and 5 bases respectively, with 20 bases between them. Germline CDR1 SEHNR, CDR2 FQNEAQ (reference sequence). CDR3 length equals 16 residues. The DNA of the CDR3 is TGTGCCAGCAGCCGTATTACGGTGGGCGTCCGAGATACGCAGTATTTT. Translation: CASSRITVGVRDTQYF.

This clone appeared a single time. Here the CDR3 reads CASSPPIGQGKEQFF. In DNA form, the CDR3 reads TGTGCCAGCTCACCACCGATCGGCCAGGGAAAGGAGCAGTTCTTC. The V call is TRBV18, the J call TRBJ2-1; tentatively, D is TRBD1 (5 bases). With 0 bases removed from V and 10 bases from J, the gap between germline ends came to 16 bases. CDR1 and CDR2 from the germline V gene are KGHSH and LQKENI. CDR3 length: 15 residues.

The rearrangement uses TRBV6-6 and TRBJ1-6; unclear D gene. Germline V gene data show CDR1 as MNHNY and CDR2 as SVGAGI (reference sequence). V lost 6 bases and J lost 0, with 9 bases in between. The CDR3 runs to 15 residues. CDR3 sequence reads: CASRQPDSYNSPLHF. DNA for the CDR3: TGTGCCAGCAGACAGCCGGACTCCTATAATTCACCCCTCCACTTT.